The present TCR beta chain was sequenced within a study of regulatory T cells in long-lasting Graves disease. Researchers made TCR beta libraries by using iRepertoire HTBI primers and running Arm-PCR on CDR3 regions. Each CDR3 protein is one row after TCRdb ran MiXCR on the multiplex PCR reads. The repertoire holds about 560,000 distinct CDR3 sequences, about 16% seen once, with 12% in the top ten. CDR3 length: 18 amino acids. V was clipped by 4 bases and J by 2 bases, with 22 bases between them. Documented time point: newly diagnosed GD, antithyroid drugs for less than 3 months. The TCR library was made from RNA that had been extracted from PBMCs in TRIzol. The sample also formed part of further work on T cells in Graves' hyperthyroidism and ophthalmopathy.

The source of this sequence is a man between 18 and 29 years old with Graves disease. Specimen: peripheral blood mononuclear cells (PBMCs), collected at new diagnosis, from a patient treated with antithyroid drugs. V is TRBV12-3 or TRBV12-4 and J is TRBJ2-3; D is possibly TRBD1 or TRBD2 (5 bases each). The CDR3 DNA follows: TGTGCCAGCAGTTCCTTAGTCGGGACGGATTATTACACAGATACGCAGTATTTT. Translating it yields CASSSLVGTDYYTDTQYF.